These 22 T cell receptor beta chains were sequenced from one sample in a study of T-cell reconstitution after alpha-beta-depleted transplantation in children. Unique molecular identifiers were incorporated when the TCRbeta library was constructed. TCRdb analysed the PCR reads with MiXCR anew, one entry per CDR3 protein. The sample has fewer than 400,000 distinct CDR3 sequences, more than 20% seen once. This material consisted of PBMCs, mostly from graft donor cells, taken 180 days after TCRalphabeta/CD19-depleted stem cell transplant. The receptors come from a male patient under 18 who had a stem cell transplant for acute lymphoblastic leukemia, so the T cells may come from the graft donor.

The chain has TRBV29-1 and TRBJ2-5; no clear D gene. This CDR3 region has 12 residues. Trimming pared 2 bases from V and 3 bases from J, leaving 7 bases between. From germline, CDR1 is SQVTM and CDR2 ANQGSEA. DNA for the CDR3: TGCAGCGTTGAAAGCATGGAAGAGACCCAGTACTTC. This gives the protein CSVESMEETQYF.

This clonotype was observed a single time. This sequence joins TRBV12-3 or TRBV12-4 and TRBJ1-3; 8 bases match TRBD1. V lost 10 bases and J lost 1; bases outside the gene matches: 15. The CDR3 covers 17 residues. The CDR3 region is CAIWSPFGDRSGNTIYF. CDR3 in DNA: TGTGCCATCTGGTCCCCGTTCGGGGACAGGTCTGGAAACACCATATATTTT.

There are many counts of this clonotype. This rearrangement joins TRBV4-1 to TRBJ2-4; D is ambiguous. V lost 0 bases and J 0 bases, leaving 12 bases between the germline ends. Germline loops: CDR1 MGHRA, CDR2 YSYEKL. CDR3 size: 17 residues. DNA of the CDR3: TGCGCCAGCAGCCAAGATGTCCGAGTGGGAGCCAAAAACATTCAGTACTTC. Translated: CASSQDVRVGAKNIQYF.

The rearrangement links TRBV6-2 or TRBV6-3 to TRBJ2-2; the match to TRBD1 covers 12 bases. J was trimmed by 6 bases and V by 5 bases; bases with no gene match: 10. CDR3 length: 17 amino acids. The germline gives CDR1 MNHEY, CDR2 SVGEGT. The CDR3 nucleotides read TGTGCCAGCAGTCACCCGGGACAGGGGGCGCGGGCCGGGGAGCTGTTTTTT. The encoded protein is CASSHPGQGARAGELFF.

The chain joins TRBV2 to TRBJ2-1; 10 positions agree with TRBD2. This CDR3 has 16 residues. The V segment lost 6 bases and the J segment 6 bases; nucleotides outside the gene matches: 11. Germline V CDR1 and CDR2: SNHLY, FYNNEI. The CDR3 region is CASRPRGLAGANEQFF. The DNA of the CDR3 is TGTGCCAGCAGGCCAAGGGGGCTAGCGGGAGCCAATGAGCAGTTCTTC. The variable domain in full, with the rest retrieved from reference TRBV2 and TRBJ2-1, is EPEVTQTPSHQVTQMGQEVILRCVPISNHLYFYWYRQILGQKVEFLVSFYNNEISEKSEIFDDQFSVERPDGSNFTLKIRSTKLEDSAMYFCASRPRGLAGANEQFFGPGTRLTVL.

The chain couples TRBV14 to TRBJ2-1; D remains ambiguous. Looked up from germline, CDR1 is SGHDN and CDR2 is FVKESK. The CDR3 runs 12 residues. The ends were cut back, 4 bases at V and 4 bases at J, with 5 bases in the middle. The CDR3 sequence: CASSRAYNEQFF. Here the CDR3 DNA reads TGTGCCAGCAGCCGAGCTTACAATGAGCAGTTCTTC.

The chain combines TRBV9 with TRBJ2-7; 12 bases agree with TRBD2. The germline V gene has CDR1 SGDLS and CDR2 YYNGEE. The V segment lost 4 bases and the J segment 3 bases; nucleotides outside the gene matches: 14. The CDR3 runs 18 residues. CDR3 sequence reads: CASSPRTSGTSWGYEQYF. CDR3 coding DNA: TGTGCCAGCAGCCCAAGGACTAGCGGGACTTCCTGGGGCTACGAGCAGTACTTC.

The genes are TRBV7-9 and TRBJ1-1, with 7 positions matching TRBD1. The length of the CDR3 is 15 residues. Germline loops: CDR1 SEHNR, CDR2 FQNEAQ (reference sequence). After removal of 4 bases from V and 0 bases from J, the junction contained 5 bases not matched to a gene. The CDR3, as DNA: TGTGCCAGCAGCTCTGGGACAGTAATGAACACTGAAGCTTTCTTT. Protein sequence: CASSSGTVMNTEAFF.

In this sample, this clonotype turned up a few times. This chain joins TRBV11-1 and TRBJ1-4; D remains unclear. The V gene lost 0 bases and the J gene lost 4 bases, with 18 bases spanning the gap. CDR3 length equals 18 residues. Per the germline V gene, CDR1 is SGHAT and CDR2 is FQDESV (reference sequence). Here the CDR3 DNA reads TGTGCCAGCAGCTTAGCCTTAGAAAGAACGGCCCGTAATGAAAAACTGTTTTTT. Translation gives CASSLALERTARNEKLFF.

This rearrangement joins TRBV3-1 to TRBJ2-1; 8 nucleotides line up with TRBD2. Looked up from germline, CDR1 is LGHDT and CDR2 is YNNKEL (reference sequence). The CDR3 length is 15 residues. With 4 bases clipped from V and 4 bases from J, the junction kept 6 bases outside the gene matches. The CDR3 protein is CASSRLAGLYNEQFF. DNA of the CDR3: TGTGCCAGCAGCCGTCTAGCGGGTCTTTACAATGAGCAGTTCTTC.

The chain employs TRBV19 and TRBJ1-1; D gene uncertain. Between the trimmed V and J ends, which lost 1 base and 3 bases, there was a span of 3 bases. Germline V lookup: CDR1 LNHDA, CDR2 SQIVND (reference sequence). CDR3 size: 12 residues. The CDR3, as DNA: TGTGCCAGTAGTATAGGATACACTGAAGCTTTCTTT. This translates into CASSIGYTEAFF.

DNA for the CDR3: TGTGCCAGCAGCCCAAATAGACAGAAGGACACCTTC. This gives the protein CASSPNRQKDTF. The chain is built from TRBV5-4 and TRBJ1-2, with D maybe TRBD1 (5 bases). This CDR3 spans 12 amino acids. The ends were cut back, 4 bases at V and 12 bases at J, with 16 bases in the middle. From germline, CDR1 is SGHNT and CDR2 YYREEE (reference sequence).

This rearrangement joins TRBV11-3 to TRBJ2-5; D perhaps matches TRBD2 (5 bases). Trimming took 5 bases from V and 0 from J, leaving 7 bases between them. The CDR3 is 13 amino acids. CDR1 SGHNT and CDR2 YENEEA come from the germline V gene. The CDR3 DNA reads TGTGCCAGCAGCCCCGGGAACCAAGAGACCCAGTACTTC. Translation gives CASSPGNQETQYF.

The chain carries TRBV15 and TRBJ2-5; D unresolved. The CDR3 has 13 residues. Trimming shortened V by 0 bases and J by 6 bases, and 8 bases separated the two germline ends. Germline CDR1 reads LNHNV; CDR2 reads YYDKDF (reference sequence). CDR3 nucleotides: TGTGCCACCAGCAGAGAATGGGGTCAGACCCAGTACTTC. Protein: CATSREWGQTQYF.

V is TRBV29-1 and J is TRBJ2-7; perhaps D is TRBD1 or TRBD2 (7 bases each). V lost 7 bases, J lost 2 bases, and 21 bases lay in between. The CDR3 length is 15 residues. Germline V gene data show CDR1 as SQVTM and CDR2 as ANQGSEA. CDR3 coding DNA: TGCAGCGCCCTGGGGGGGCAGGGGGACCCCTACGAGCAGTACTTC. The encoded protein is CSALGGQGDPYEQYF.

V usage is TRBV7-8 and J usage is TRBJ2-1, with D perhaps matching TRBD1 or TRBD2 (5 bases each). The CDR3 loop spans 17 amino acids. V was trimmed by 5 bases and J by 2 bases, leaving 19 bases between them. Germline CDR1 is SGHVS and CDR2 is FQNEAQ. The CDR3 here is CASSPLAARDPYNEQFF. Written as DNA, the CDR3 is TGTGCCAGCAGCCCCTTGGCAGCGAGGGACCCCTACAATGAGCAGTTCTTC.

This clonotype came up many times. CDR3 nucleotide sequence: TGCAGTGCTAGCGTGACAGGGCGAGAGACCCAGTACTTC. Amino acids: CSASVTGRETQYF. The V and J genes are TRBV20-1 and TRBJ2-5, with TRBD1 matching 7 bases. From germline, CDR1 is DFQATT and CDR2 SNEGSKA (reference sequence). The V and J ends lost 3 bases and 4 bases, in that order; junction bases with no gene match: 5. The CDR3 covers 13 residues.

The gene calls are TRBV5-1 and TRBJ2-7; D call uncertain. Per the germline V gene, CDR1 is SGHRS and CDR2 is YFSETQ. The CDR3 totals 13 residues. V lost 3 bases and J lost 4, with 11 bases in between. CDR3 residues: CASSSGPTYEQYF. CDR3 coding DNA: TGCGCCAGCAGCTCTGGACCTACTTACGAGCAGTACTTC.

This clonotype has a single count. One end of the junction does not line up with germline, which may come from a read error. The genes are TRBV7-9 and TRBJ1-2, with 8 bases matching TRBD1. Germline CDR1 reads SEHNR; CDR2 reads FQNEAQ (reference sequence). The CDR3 spans 13 residues. For the CDR3, the DNA is TGTGCCAGCAGTCTACCGGGACAGGTCTCCTACAGCTTC. Translating it yields CASSLPGQVSYSF.

The V call is TRBV7-6, the J call TRBJ1-4; 7 bases are shared with TRBD1. Germline trimming cut 5 bases from V and 8 bases from J; bases unmatched to any gene: 11. This CDR3 region has 15 residues. Germline V gene data show CDR1 as SGHVS and CDR2 as FNYEAQ. The CDR3 reads CASSASRGIGEKLFF. CDR3 nucleotides: TGTGCCAGCAGCGCTAGCAGGGGGATTGGGGAAAAACTGTTTTTT.

The J gene is TRBJ2-1, the V gene TRBV5-1, with TRBD1 matching over 10 bases. The CDR3 is made up of 18 amino acids. Germline CDR1 is SGHRS and CDR2 is YFSETQ. V was pared by 4 bases and J by 5 bases, with 15 bases of the junction left unmatched. The CDR3 region is CASSTLTGGFRADNEQFF. CDR3 coding DNA: TGCGCCAGCAGCACCTTGACAGGGGGCTTTAGGGCGGACAATGAGCAGTTCTTC. Variable domain in full (rest from reference TRBV5-1 and TRBJ2-1): KAGVTQTPRYLIKTRGQQVTLSCSPISGHRSVSWYQQTPGQGLQFLFEYFSETQRNKGNFPGRFSGRQFSNSRSEMNVSTLELGDSALYLCASSTLTGGFRADNEQFFGPGTRLTVL.

This rearrangement joins TRBV7-8 to TRBJ2-3; D is uncertain. V was shortened by 1 base and J by 6 bases, with 11 bases between the two germline ends. This CDR3 has 14 amino acids. Germline CDR1 is SGHVS and CDR2 is FQNEAQ. The CDR3 loop is CASSLEKGRDTQYF. CDR3 sequence (DNA): TGTGCCAGCAGCTTAGAAAAGGGAAGGGATACGCAGTATTTT.